The 29 T cell receptor beta chains listed next were all sequenced from one sample in a study of T-cell reconstitution after alpha-beta-depleted transplantation in children. Unique molecular identifiers were incorporated when the TCRbeta library was constructed. TCRdb processed the PCR reads anew with MiXCR; each CDR3 protein has one entry. This sample carries approximately 88,000 distinct CDR3 sequences, more than 9% of them seen once, and the ten largest clones take approximately 15%. The source material was PBMCs from the stem cell graft donor, sampled from the stem cell graft. Source of these receptors: a human donor who donated a stem cell graft to a child with inherited bone marrow failure.

This clonotype showed up just a few times. V is TRBV7-3 and J is TRBJ2-5; D possibly uses TRBD1 or TRBD2 (5 bases each). This CDR3 is 15 amino acids long. Germline CDR1 SGHTA, CDR2 FQGTGA. V lost 4 bases to trimming and J lost 1 base, with 13 bases between them. The CDR3 nucleotides are TGTGCCAGCAGCTCGGCCCGGGGCACCCAAGAGACCCAGTACTTC. The encoded protein is CASSSARGTQETQYF.

This clonotype occurred a few times. This chain connects TRBV7-9 to TRBJ1-5, with 9 nucleotides matching TRBD1. Germline V CDR1 and CDR2: SEHNR, FQNEAQ (reference sequence). This CDR3 contains 19 residues. V trimming: 3 bases; J trimming: 3 bases; junction bases outside the gene matches: 15. This CDR3 reads CASSLGQGGVSGDNQPQHF. The CDR3 nucleotides are TGTGCCAGCAGCTTGGGACAGGGTGGCGTATCAGGTGACAATCAGCCCCAGCATTTT.

The chain couples TRBV4-3 to TRBJ2-2, with D possibly matching TRBD2 (6 bases). V gave up 0 bases and J gave up 8 bases, with 25 bases separating them. This CDR3 is built from 19 residues. Per the germline V gene, CDR1 is LGHNA and CDR2 is YSLEER. CDR3 loop: CASSQDIHGGLSRWGELFF. DNA of the CDR3: TGCGCCAGCAGCCAAGATATTCACGGGGGACTCTCTAGATGGGGGGAGCTGTTTTTT.

This sequence joins TRBV10-2 and TRBJ2-1; perhaps D is TRBD1 or TRBD2 (5 bases each). The CDR3 extends over 15 amino acids. V was shortened by 4 bases and J by 4 bases, with 14 bases between the two germline ends. Per the germline V gene, CDR1 is WSHSY and CDR2 is SAAADI. As DNA, the CDR3 is TGCGCCAGCAGTGCTACGGGACCAGAATACAATGAGCAGTTCTTC. Translated: CASSATGPEYNEQFF.

This chain joins TRBV20-1 and TRBJ2-7, with 10 nucleotides matching TRBD1. The CDR3 totals 13 residues. With V trimmed by 5 bases and J by 3 bases, 4 bases remained unmatched. Germline V gene data show CDR1 as DFQATT and CDR2 as SNEGSKA (reference sequence). The chain's CDR3 is CSAGGTGDYEQYF. Here the CDR3 DNA reads TGCAGTGCTGGAGGGACAGGGGACTACGAGCAGTACTTC.

This clonotype was counted many times. V and J are TRBV12-3 or TRBV12-4 and TRBJ2-2; TRBD2 matches at 7 bases. Germline trimming cut 2 bases from V and 6 bases from J; bases unmatched to any gene: 9. The CDR3 is 16 residues long. CDR3 sequence reads: CASSLIRMAGAGELFF. CDR3 DNA: TGTGCCAGCAGTTTAATTAGGATGGCGGGAGCCGGGGAGCTGTTTTTT.

The table lists this clonotype with many counts. The V gene is TRBV7-2, the J gene TRBJ2-7, with D unclear. CDR3 length: 12 residues. V lost 3 bases to trimming and J lost 3 bases, with 6 bases between them. Germline V gene lookup returns CDR1 SGHTA and CDR2 FQGNSA. The CDR3 is CASSLTIYEQYF. DNA of the CDR3: TGTGCCAGCAGCTTGACCATCTACGAGCAGTACTTC.

This clonotype was observed at least ten times. This chain links TRBV27 with TRBJ2-1; D not resolved. V was clipped by 5 bases and J by 2 bases, with 13 bases between them. The CDR3 runs 15 residues. CDR1 MNHEY and CDR2 SMNVEV come from the germline V gene (reference sequence). The CDR3 region has the DNA TGTGCCAGCAGTCCCGCGGACCCGGCCTACAATGAGCAGTTCTTC. This sequence encodes CASSPADPAYNEQFF.

This clonotype was picked up many times. The chain combines TRBV10-3 with TRBJ2-1, with D unclear. Germline V gene data show CDR1 as ENHRY and CDR2 as SYGVKD. The CDR3 totals 13 residues. The germline V and J ends were trimmed by 0 bases and 4 bases, with 4 bases remaining between them. The chain's CDR3 is CAISESNYNEQFF. Written as DNA, the CDR3 is TGTGCCATCAGTGAGTCAAATTACAATGAGCAGTTCTTC.

This clonotype was counted at least ten times. The V gene is TRBV5-1, the J gene TRBJ2-1; D may be TRBD2 (6 bases). The germline V gene encodes CDR1 SGHRS and CDR2 YFSETQ. The CDR3 extends over 14 amino acids. V was cut by 3 bases and J by 5 bases, with 12 bases left in between. The CDR3: CASSSTSPNNEQFF. The CDR3 DNA follows: TGCGCCAGCAGCTCCACTAGCCCTAACAATGAGCAGTTCTTC.

This clonotype was detected many times. V is TRBV6-6 and J is TRBJ2-5; 7 bases line up with TRBD2. CDR3 length equals 12 residues. Germline assignment: CDR1 MNHNY and CDR2 SVGAGI (reference sequence). V shed 10 bases, J shed 1 base, and the junction held 3 bases outside the gene matches. As DNA, the CDR3 is TGTGCCACCTCTAGCGGCCAAGAGACCCAGTACTTC. It specifies CATSSGQETQYF.

This clonotype was seen repeatedly, ten times or more. The V gene is TRBV20-1, the J gene TRBJ1-5, with D unresolved. The CDR3 has 11 residues. Germline V gene sequence: CDR1 DFQATT, CDR2 SNEGSKA (reference sequence). Between the trimmed V and J ends, which lost 3 bases and 11 bases, there was a span of 11 bases. The CDR3 loop is CSASRSLAQHF. The CDR3 DNA sequence: TGCAGTGCTAGTCGGTCTCTGGCCCAGCATTTT.

The V gene is TRBV3-1, the J gene TRBJ1-2; no definite D call. V was cut by 5 bases and J by 3 bases, with 13 bases left in between. Germline CDR1 reads LGHDT; CDR2 reads YNNKEL (reference sequence). The CDR3 has 14 residues. For the CDR3, the DNA is TGTGCCAGCAGCGAGTCGGGCGATTACTATGGCTACACCTTC. Its protein product is CASSESGDYYGYTF. The complete variable domain, with remaining parts taken from reference TRBV3-1 and TRBJ1-2, reads DTAVSQTPKYLVTQMGNDKSIKCEQNLGHDTMYWYKQDSKKFLKIMFSYNNKELIINETVPNRFSPKSPDKAHLNLHINSLELGDSAVYFCASSESGDYYGYTFGSGTRLTVV.

Ten or more counts support this clonotype. This rearrangement joins TRBV28 to TRBJ2-2; unclear D gene. The V end lost 7 bases, the J end lost 5 bases, and 14 bases lay between the germline ends. The length of the CDR3 is 14 residues. Germline values: CDR1 MDHEN, CDR2 SYDVKM. CDR3 protein: CASNNDLTTGELFF. Written as DNA, the CDR3 is TGTGCCAGCAACAACGACCTTACGACCGGGGAGCTGTTTTTT.

This clonotype was counted at least ten times. This chain uses TRBV20-1 with TRBJ2-1; D is perhaps TRBD2 (5 bases). From germline, CDR1 is DFQATT and CDR2 SNEGSKA (reference sequence). V was cut by 8 bases and J by 15 bases, with 26 bases left in between. The length of the CDR3 is 13 residues. CDR3 amino acids: CSTHPSAGPPGFF. CDR3 bases: TGCAGTACCCATCCTTCGGCGGGCCCGCCGGGGTTCTTC.

The CDR3 nucleotides are TGTGCCAGCAGCCTTCCTCCTGGACTAGCGTTGACAGATACGCAGTATTTT. Translation: CASSLPPGLALTDTQYF. The V call is TRBV11-2, the J call TRBJ2-3, with 9 bases matching TRBD2. The CDR3 has 17 residues. Germline V CDR1 and CDR2: SGHAT, FQNNGV. V lost 5 bases, J lost 3 bases, and 12 bases stayed unmatched.

This clonotype was observed at least ten times. The chain combines TRBV7-9 with TRBJ2-1; D might be TRBD2 (6 bases). The CDR3 has 16 residues. Germline-derived CDR1 and CDR2 are SEHNR and FQNEAQ (reference sequence). V was pared by 5 bases and J by 1 base, with 15 bases between. DNA for the CDR3: TGTGCCAGCAGCCTCTGGGCGGGAAGATCCTACAATGAGCAGTTCTTC. It translates to CASSLWAGRSYNEQFF.

This clonotype was detected many times. The chain joins TRBV27 to TRBJ2-2; possibly TRBD2 for D (5 bases). The germline CDR1 and CDR2 sequences are MNHEY and SMNVEV (reference sequence). The V end lost 5 bases, the J end lost 6 bases, and 13 bases lay between the germline ends. This CDR3 region has 14 residues. CDR3 sequence: CASSPGLSPGELFF. CDR3 sequence (DNA): TGTGCCAGCAGTCCAGGACTGTCCCCCGGGGAGCTGTTTTTT.

The chain is built from TRBV6-2 or TRBV6-3 and TRBJ1-1; D unclear. V was pared by 0 bases and J by 1 base, with 18 bases between. Germline V gene data show CDR1 as MNHEY and CDR2 as SVGEGT. The CDR3 contains 18 residues. This CDR3 is CASSYSLLVDAGNTEAFF. Here the CDR3 DNA reads TGTGCCAGCAGTTACTCGCTGCTTGTGGACGCGGGGAACACTGAAGCTTTCTTT.

This clonotype was recorded many times. The chain employs TRBV6-2 or TRBV6-3 and TRBJ2-7, with D perhaps TRBD1 (6 bases). The ends were cut back, 5 bases at V and 2 bases at J, with 22 bases in the middle. The CDR3 sequence is 17 residues long. Looked up from germline, CDR1 is MNHEY and CDR2 is SVGEGT. The CDR3 bases are TGTGCCAGCAGTCTACCCCTCGCCGACAGGATTACCTACGAGCAGTACTTC. Its translation: CASSLPLADRITYEQYF.

In its sample, this clonotype was seen many times. The V gene is TRBV29-1, the J gene TRBJ2-3, with 9 nucleotides matching TRBD2. Germline lookup yields CDR1 SQVTM and CDR2 ANQGSEA. The CDR3 runs 15 residues. After removal of 5 bases from V and 4 bases from J, the junction contained 10 bases not matched to a gene. The CDR3 sequence is CSVRPPGGRADTQYF. The CDR3 DNA follows: TGCAGCGTTAGGCCCCCCGGCGGGAGGGCAGATACGCAGTATTTT.

This clonotype was observed a few times. The gene calls are TRBV7-2 and TRBJ2-1; D unresolved. Trimming stripped 3 bases from V and 8 bases from J, with 11 bases between. The CDR3 is 13 amino acids. The germline V gene encodes CDR1 SGHTA and CDR2 FQGNSA. The CDR3 DNA sequence: TGTGCCAGCAGCTTTGGGGTGGCCGATGAGCAGTTCTTC. Amino acids: CASSFGVADEQFF.

This clonotype showed up just once. The chain recombines TRBV6-2 or TRBV6-3 with TRBJ2-2; D ambiguous. The germline CDR1 and CDR2 sequences are MNHEY and SVGEGT. This CDR3 is 12 amino acids long. The CDR3 nucleotides read TGTGTACGACCGCCGAACACCGGGGAGCTGTTTTTT. Its translation: CVRPPNTGELFF.

The CDR3 region has the DNA TGCGCCAGCAGCTTCGATTACAATGAGCAGTTCTTC. Amino acid sequence: CASSFDYNEQFF. The genes are TRBV5-1 and TRBJ2-1; D gene uncertain. In germline, CDR1 is SGHRS, CDR2 YFSETQ. V lost 2 bases and J 4 bases, leaving 4 bases between the germline ends. The CDR3 is 12 amino acids. Supplemented by reference TRBV5-1 and TRBJ2-1, the full variable domain reads KAGVTQTPRYLIKTRGQQVTLSCSPISGHRSVSWYQQTPGQGLQFLFEYFSETQRNKGNFPGRFSGRQFSNSRSEMNVSTLELGDSALYLCASSFDYNEQFFGPGTRLTVL.

This clonotype occurred many times. The chain links TRBV16 to TRBJ2-7; maybe TRBD1 (6 bases). Trimming left V 4 bases short and J 3 bases short, with 16 bases between. Looked up from germline, CDR1 is KGHSY and CDR2 is FQNENV. This CDR3 has 15 amino acids. CDR3 region: CASSPGQPSFYEQYF. Written as DNA, the CDR3 is TGTGCCAGCAGCCCCGGACAGCCGTCATTCTACGAGCAGTACTTC. Together with reference TRBV16 and TRBJ2-7, the CDR3 gives the full variable domain: GEEVAQTPKHLVRGEGQKAKLYCAPIKGHSYVFWYQQVLKNEFKFLISFQNENVFDETGMPKERFSAKCLPNSPCSLEIQATKLEDSAVYFCASSPGQPSFYEQYFGPGTRLTVT.

This clonotype was observed at least ten times. The chain carries TRBV7-2 and TRBJ2-1, with a tentative D call TRBD1 (6 bases). Per the germline V gene, CDR1 is SGHTA and CDR2 is FQGNSA. Between the trimmed V and J ends, which lost 6 bases and 0 bases, there was a span of 12 bases. The CDR3 extends over 15 amino acids. The CDR3 nucleotides read TGTGCCAGCAGAGAAGGGGGTTTCTCCTACAATGAGCAGTTCTTC. Its protein is CASREGGFSYNEQFF.

This clonotype was detected ten times or more. The chain recombines TRBV10-3 with TRBJ1-1; D gene uncertain. The CDR3 runs to 14 residues. Germline values: CDR1 ENHRY, CDR2 SYGVKD. The V end lost 7 bases, the J end lost 3 bases, and 15 bases lay between the germline ends. DNA for the CDR3: TGTGCCATCAAGGTCAGCGGTGGGGACACTGAAGCTTTCTTT. Translation gives CAIKVSGGDTEAFF.

This clonotype was recorded many times. The V and J genes are TRBV12-3 or TRBV12-4 and TRBJ2-5; 11 nucleotides line up with TRBD2. The V gene end was trimmed by 6 bases and the J gene end by 6 bases; junction bases not matched to a gene: 9. The CDR3 covers 15 residues. The CDR3 region has the DNA TGTGCCAGCAGCTCCATAGCGGGAGGGCCGAAGACCCAGTACTTC. This gives the protein CASSSIAGGPKTQYF.

In this sample, this clonotype turned up many times. Sequence at one end of the junction differs from germline and may be a read error. This chain connects TRBV7-2 to TRBJ1-1; 8 bases map to TRBD1. Germline assignment: CDR1 SGHTA and CDR2 FQGNSA. There are 15 residues in the CDR3. CDR3 coding DNA: TGTGCCAGCAGATTAGACAGGGGACGGGACACTGAAGCTTTCTTT. This encodes CASRLDRGRDTEAFF.